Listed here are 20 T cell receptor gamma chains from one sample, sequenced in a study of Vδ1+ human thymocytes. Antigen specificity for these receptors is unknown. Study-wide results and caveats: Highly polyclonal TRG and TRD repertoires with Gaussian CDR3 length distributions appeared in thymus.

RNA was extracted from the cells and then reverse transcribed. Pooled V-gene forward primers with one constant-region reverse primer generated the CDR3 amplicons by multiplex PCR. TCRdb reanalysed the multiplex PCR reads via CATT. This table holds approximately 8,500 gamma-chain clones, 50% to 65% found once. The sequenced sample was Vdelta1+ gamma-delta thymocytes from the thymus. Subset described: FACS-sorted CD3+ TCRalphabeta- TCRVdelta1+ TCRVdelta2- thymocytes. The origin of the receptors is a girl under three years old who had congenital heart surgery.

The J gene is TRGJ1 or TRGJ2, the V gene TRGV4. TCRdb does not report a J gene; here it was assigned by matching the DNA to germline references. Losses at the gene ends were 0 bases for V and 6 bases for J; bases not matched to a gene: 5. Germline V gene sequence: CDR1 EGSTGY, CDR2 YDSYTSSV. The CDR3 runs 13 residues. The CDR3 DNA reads TGTGCCACCTGGGATGGGCACGGTTATAAGAAACTCTTT. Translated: CATWDGHGYKKLF.

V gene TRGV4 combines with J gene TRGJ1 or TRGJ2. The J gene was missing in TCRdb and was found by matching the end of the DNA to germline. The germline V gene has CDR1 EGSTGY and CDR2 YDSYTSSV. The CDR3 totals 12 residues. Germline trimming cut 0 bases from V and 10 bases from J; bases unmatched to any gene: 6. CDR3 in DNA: TGTGCCACCTGGGATGGGCGGGCGAAGAAACTCTTT. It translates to CATWDGRAKKLF.

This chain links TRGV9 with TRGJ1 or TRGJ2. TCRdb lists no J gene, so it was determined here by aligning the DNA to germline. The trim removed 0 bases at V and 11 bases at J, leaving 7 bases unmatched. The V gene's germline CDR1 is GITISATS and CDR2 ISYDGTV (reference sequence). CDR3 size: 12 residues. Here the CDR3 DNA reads TGTGCCTTGTGGGAGGTGAGGAGGGAGAAACTCTTT. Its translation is CALWEVRREKLF.

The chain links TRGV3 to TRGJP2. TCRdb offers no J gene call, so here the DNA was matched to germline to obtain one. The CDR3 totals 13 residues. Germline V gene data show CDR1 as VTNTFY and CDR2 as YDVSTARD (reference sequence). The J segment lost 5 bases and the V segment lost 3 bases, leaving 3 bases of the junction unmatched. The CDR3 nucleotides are TGTGCCACCTGGGACCCGAGTGATTGGATCAAGACGTTT. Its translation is CATWDPSDWIKTF.

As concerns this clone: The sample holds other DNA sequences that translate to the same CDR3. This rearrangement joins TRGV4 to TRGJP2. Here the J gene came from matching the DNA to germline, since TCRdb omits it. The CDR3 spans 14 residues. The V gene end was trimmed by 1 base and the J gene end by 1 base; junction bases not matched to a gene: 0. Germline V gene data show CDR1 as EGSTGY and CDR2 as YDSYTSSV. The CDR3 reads CATWDGSSDWIKTF. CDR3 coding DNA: TGTGCCACCTGGGATGGTAGTAGTGATTGGATCAAGACGTTT.

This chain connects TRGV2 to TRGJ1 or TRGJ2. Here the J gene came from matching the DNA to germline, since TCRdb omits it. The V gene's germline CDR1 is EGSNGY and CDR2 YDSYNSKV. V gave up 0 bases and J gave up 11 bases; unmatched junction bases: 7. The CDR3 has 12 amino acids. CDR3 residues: CATWDGPGEKLF. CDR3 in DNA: TGTGCCACCTGGGACGGGCCAGGTGAGAAACTCTTT.

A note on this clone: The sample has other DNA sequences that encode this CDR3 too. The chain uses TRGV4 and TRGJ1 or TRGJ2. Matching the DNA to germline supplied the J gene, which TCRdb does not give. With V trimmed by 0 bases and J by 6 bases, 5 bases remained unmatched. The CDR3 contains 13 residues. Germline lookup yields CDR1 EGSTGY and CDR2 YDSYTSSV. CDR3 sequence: CATWDGLFYKKLF. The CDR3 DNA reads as TGTGCCACCTGGGATGGGCTGTTTTATAAGAAACTCTTT.

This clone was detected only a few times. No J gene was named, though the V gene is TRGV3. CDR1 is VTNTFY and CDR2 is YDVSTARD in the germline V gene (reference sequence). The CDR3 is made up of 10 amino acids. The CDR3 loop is CATWDRRILF. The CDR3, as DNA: TGTGCCACCTGGGACAGGCGGATACTCTTT.

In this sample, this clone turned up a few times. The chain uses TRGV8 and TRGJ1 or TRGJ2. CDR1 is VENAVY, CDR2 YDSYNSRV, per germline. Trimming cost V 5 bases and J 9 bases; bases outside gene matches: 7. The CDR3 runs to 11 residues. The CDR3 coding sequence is TGTGCCACCTGGGGTCCATTTAAGAAACTCTTT. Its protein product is CATWGPFKKLF.

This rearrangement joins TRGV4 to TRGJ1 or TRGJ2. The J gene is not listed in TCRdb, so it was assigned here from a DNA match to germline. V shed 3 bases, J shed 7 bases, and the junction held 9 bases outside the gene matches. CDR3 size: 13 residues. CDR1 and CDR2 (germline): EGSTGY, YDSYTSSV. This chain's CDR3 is CATWDIPPYKKLF. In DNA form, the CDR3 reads TGTGCCACCTGGGATATTCCGCCATATAAGAAACTCTTT.

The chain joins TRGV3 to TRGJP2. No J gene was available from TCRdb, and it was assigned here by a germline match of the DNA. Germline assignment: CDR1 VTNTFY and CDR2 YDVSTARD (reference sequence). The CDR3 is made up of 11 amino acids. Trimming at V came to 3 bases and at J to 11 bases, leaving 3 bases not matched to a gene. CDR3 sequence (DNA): TGTGCCACCTGGGACGACTGGATCAAGACGTTT. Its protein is CATWDDWIKTF.

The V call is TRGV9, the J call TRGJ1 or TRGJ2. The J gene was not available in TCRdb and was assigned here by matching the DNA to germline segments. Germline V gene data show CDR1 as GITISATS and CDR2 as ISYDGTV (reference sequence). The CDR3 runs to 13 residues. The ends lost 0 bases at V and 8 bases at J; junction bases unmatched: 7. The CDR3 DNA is TGTGCCTTGTGGGAGGTGAGTCGGGATAAGAAACTCTTT. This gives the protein CALWEVSRDKKLF.

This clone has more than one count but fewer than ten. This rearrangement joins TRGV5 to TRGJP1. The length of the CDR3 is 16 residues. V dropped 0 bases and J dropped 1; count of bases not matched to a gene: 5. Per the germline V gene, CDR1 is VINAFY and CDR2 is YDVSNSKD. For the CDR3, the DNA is TGTGCCACCTGGGACAGGGGGGGTACCACTGGTTGGTTCAAGATATTT. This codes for CATWDRGGTTGWFKIF.

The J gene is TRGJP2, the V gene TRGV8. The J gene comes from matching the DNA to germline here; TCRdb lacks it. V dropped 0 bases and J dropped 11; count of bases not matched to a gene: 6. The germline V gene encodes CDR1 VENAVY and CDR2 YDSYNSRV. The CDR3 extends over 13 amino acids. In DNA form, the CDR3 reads TGTGCCACCTGGGATAGGTCTAAATGGATCAAGACGTTT. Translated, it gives CATWDRSKWIKTF.

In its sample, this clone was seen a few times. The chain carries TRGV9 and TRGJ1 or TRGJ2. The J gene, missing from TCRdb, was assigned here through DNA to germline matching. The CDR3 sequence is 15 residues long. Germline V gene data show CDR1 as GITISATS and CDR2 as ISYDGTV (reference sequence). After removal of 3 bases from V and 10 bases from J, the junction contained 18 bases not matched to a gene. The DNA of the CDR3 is TGTGCCTTGTGGGAGATCCCTCCTCCGTCGGGAAAGAAACTCTTT. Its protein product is CALWEIPPPSGKKLF.

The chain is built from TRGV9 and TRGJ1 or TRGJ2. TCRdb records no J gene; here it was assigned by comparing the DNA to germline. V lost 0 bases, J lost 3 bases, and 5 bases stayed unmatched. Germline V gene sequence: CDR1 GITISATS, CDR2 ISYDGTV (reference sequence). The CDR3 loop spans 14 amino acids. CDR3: CALWEVRPYYKKLF. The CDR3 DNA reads TGTGCCTTGTGGGAGGTGCGACCTTATTATAAGAAACTCTTT.

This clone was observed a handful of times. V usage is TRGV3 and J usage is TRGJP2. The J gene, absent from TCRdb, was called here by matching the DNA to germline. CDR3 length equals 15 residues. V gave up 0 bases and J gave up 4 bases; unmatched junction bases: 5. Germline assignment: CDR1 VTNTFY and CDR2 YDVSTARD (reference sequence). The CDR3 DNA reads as TGTGCCACCTGGGACAGGCGGGATAGTGATTGGATCAAGACGTTT. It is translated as CATWDRRDSDWIKTF.

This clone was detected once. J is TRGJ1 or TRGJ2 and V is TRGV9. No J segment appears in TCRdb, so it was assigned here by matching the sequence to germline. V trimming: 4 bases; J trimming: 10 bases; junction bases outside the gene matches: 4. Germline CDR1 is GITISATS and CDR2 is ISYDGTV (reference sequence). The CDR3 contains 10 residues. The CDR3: CALWERKKLF. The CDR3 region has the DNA TGTGCCTTGTGGGAAAGGAAGAAACTCTTT.

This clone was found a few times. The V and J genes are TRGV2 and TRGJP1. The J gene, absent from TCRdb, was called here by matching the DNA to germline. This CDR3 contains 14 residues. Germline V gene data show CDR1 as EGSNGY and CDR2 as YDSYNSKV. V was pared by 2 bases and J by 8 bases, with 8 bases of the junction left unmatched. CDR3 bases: TGTGCCACCTGGGACGCGGGGGTGGGTTGGTTCAAGATATTT. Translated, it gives CATWDAGVGWFKIF.

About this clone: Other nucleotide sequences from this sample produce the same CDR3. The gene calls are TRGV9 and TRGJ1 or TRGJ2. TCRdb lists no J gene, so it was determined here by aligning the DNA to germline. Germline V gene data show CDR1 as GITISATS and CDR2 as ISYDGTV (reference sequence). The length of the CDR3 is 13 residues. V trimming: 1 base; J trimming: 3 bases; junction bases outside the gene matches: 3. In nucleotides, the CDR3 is TGTGCCTTGTGGGAGGTTACTTATTATAAGAAACTCTTT. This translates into CALWEVTYYKKLF.